This T cell receptor beta chain was recorded in a study of OX40 agonist ivuxolimab in advanced cancers. Study observations and caveats: At doses 0.1 to 3.0 mg/kg, CD4+ and CD8+ clones expanded. Among T cells, CD8+ cells averaged more expanded clones than CD4+ cells.

CDR3 length equals 14 residues. V shed 1 base and J shed 2 bases, with 8 bases lying between them. Germline CDR1 and CDR2: SEHNR and FQNEAQ (reference sequence). Only in-frame clones appear in the TCRdb table, and some are missing; sequencing was by immunoSEQ multiplex PCR. The repertoire has some 64,000 clones, 91% of them found once; the top ten carry about 5.6%. Points on this clone: Its cognate antigen is unknown.

This TCR was sampled from an adult with an advanced solid tumor such as melanoma, head and neck, liver or kidney cancer. Sequenced material: CD4+ or CD8+ T cells sorted from blood, taken in a trial of the OX40 agonist ivuxolimab. The chain links TRBV7-9 to TRBJ1-2, with a possible D match to TRBD1 (6 bases). CDR3 in DNA: TGTGCCAGCAGCTTAGAGGGGGGAAACTATGGCTACACCTTC. Translation: CASSLEGGNYGYTF.